This TCR beta chain was identified in a study of shared clonotypes between healthy human individuals. Sorted-subset replicate PCRs used about 0.2 ug of genomic DNA. This amount corresponded to tens of thousands of T cell genomes. Clones were read by immunoSEQ multiplex PCR, and TCRdb kept only the in-frame ones, dropping some. The repertoire holds 2 million to 2.5 million clones, with 90% to 95% as singletons. The V end was cut by 3 bases, the J end by 5 bases, with 20 bases between. Per the germline V gene, CDR1 is SGHTA and CDR2 is FQGNSA. The CDR3 runs to 16 residues. Concerning this clone: The antigen remains unidentified.

Study-level findings and limits: The study drew on few donors, limiting represented genetic and exposure-history diversity.

The V gene is TRBV7-2, the J gene TRBJ2-7; D might be TRBD2 (7 bases). This receptor was taken from a young man in good health. Some clones in this sample may be carry-over from other donors' samples. Specimen: naive CD4+ T cells from PBMCs. Subset denoted: CD45RA+ positively selected. The CDR3 bases are TGTGCCAGCAGCTTTGGGGGCGGGAGTACGCTCCACGAGCAGTACTTC. Translating gives CASSFGGGSTLHEQYF.